This T cell receptor (beta chain) came from a study of blood T cell repertoires in COVID-19. Study at large: Sites across the United States, Italy and Spain contributed samples from acute and convalescent COVID-19.

In the original analysis: For nucleated cells, counts were estimated from reference gene primer amplification. Only in-frame clones appear in the TCRdb table, and some are missing; sequencing was by immunoSEQ multiplex PCR. The D gene and trimming were derived from the DNA, and the V and J assignments and clone size from that table. Here the sample spans some 200,000 clones, around 84% being singletons. CDR1 and CDR2 (germline): SNHLY, FYNNEI. The CDR3 sequence is 16 residues long. Losses at the gene ends were 4 bases for V and 4 bases for J; bases not matched to a gene: 9. This receptor was obtained from a woman aged 35 to 49 with acute COVID-19. Source material: PBMCs or T cells enriched from blood (not recorded which). The chain recombines TRBV2 with TRBJ1-5; 8 bases are a match to TRBD1. CDR3 coding DNA: TGTGCCAGCAGTGCCCCGGGCGGACAGGGAAATCAGCCCCAGCATTTT. Amino acids: CASSAPGGQGNQPQHF. Full variable domain (missing parts from reference TRBV2 and TRBJ1-5): EPEVTQTPSHQVTQMGQEVILRCVPISNHLYFYWYRQILGQKVEFLVSFYNNEISEKSEIFDDQFSVERPDGSNFTLKIRSTKLEDSAMYFCASSAPGGQGNQPQHFGDGTRLSIL.